The present T cell receptor (beta chain) was sequenced within a study of CD8+ T cells in alopecia areata (dated by TCRdb to about 2018). For the study in its entirety: The treated patients, all with moderate-to-severe alopecia areata, were enrolled in an open-label pilot trial of oral tofacitinib given at 5 to 10 mg twice daily. Patients stayed on tofacitinib for 6 to 18 months and then had 6 months of follow-up off drug so that delayed response and recurrence could be assessed. For the treated patients, the SALT score, which quantifies what percentage of scalp surface area is affected, served as the measure of disease severity. The study used high-throughput TCRbeta sequencing to examine T cell clonal expansion in alopecia areata, in both the C3H/HeJ mouse model and human patients. Scalp tissue and sorted CD4+ and CD8+ peripheral blood T cells from patchy and totalis/universalis alopecia areata patients and from healthy controls were covered by human TCRbeta sequencing. Biopsies were taken from tofacitinib-treated patients at baseline and again at 4 and 24 weeks into treatment, and several of those patients also had a later scalp biopsy. Clonality in the scalp was compared among normal scalp (n=4), patchy alopecia areata scalp (n=8), and alopecia totalis/universalis scalp (n=8). RNA was extracted with the PAXgene miRNA kit for fixed scalp, the miRNeasy kit for PBMCs, and the RNeasy kit for mouse skin. immunoSEQ multiplex PCR using 35 Vbeta forward primers and 13 Jbeta reverse primers was used to amplify TCRbeta CDR3 regions.

The sample's treatment or condition label, in plain terms: oral pan-JAK inhibitor, 5-10 mg twice daily. From alopecia areata patients, peripheral blood was collected along with lesional scalp punch biopsies. PBMCs were isolated by density centrifugation and stained for CD3, CD4 and CD8, and CD4+ and CD8+ T cells were sorted on a FACSAria. This clone was seen a few times. This receptor's antigen is unknown. No much larger clonotype is one base removed from it; base qualities were not supplied. The library was made by the immunoSEQ multiplex PCR assay. For TCR sequencing, RNA was extracted from every sample and reverse transcribed into cDNA to serve as template. First-strand cDNA was synthesized with SuperScript III using a 2:1 mix of oligo-dT and random hexamers. Amplification bias was assessed with a synthetic immune receptor repertoire, and residual bias was removed computationally. In the original analysis: After raw reads were preprocessed to remove errors, the CDR3 was defined following IMGT conventions as running from the conserved cysteine to phenylalanine. To get clonality, Shannon entropy was normalized by log2 of the number of productive unique TCRs and the result was subtracted from 1. Scalp TCRbeta sequences were cross-referenced with sorted blood CD4 and CD8 repertoires so that the CD4 or CD8 identity of scalp clones could be inferred. The source is immuneACCESS, and TCRdb retained only in-frame sequences with V and J called. Part of the clones is not carried over; for the studies checked, unresolved V genes explain less than half of this, and the remainder is unexplained. V and J calls and clone size are copied from that table; D and trimming were computed from the DNA. This sample lists 150,000 to 200,000 clones; around 51% were detected once. 10% of the sample lies in the top ten.

What the research found in general, with its limitations: Scalp TCR repertoire analysis is complicated because resident alphabeta T cells in normal human skin are also sequenced, whereas mouse skin is dominated by gammadelta T cells. Shared TCR sequences between patients were less evident than in mice, which may be partly attributable to HLA diversity in the patient population. Many expanded lesional clones were found to persist in scalp and blood during tofacitinib treatment, and relapse after treatment cessation may be partly explained by this persistence. Tofacitinib significantly lowered scalp clonality and the number of expanded CD8+ clones among the top 100 scalp clones. The treated cohort was small, with a single nonresponder, so links between baseline CD8+ expansion and response need larger studies. Higher clonality and more expanded CD8+ clones were observed in lesional scalp than in normal scalp, particularly in alopecia totalis/universalis, a finding suggestive of antigenic drive.

This clonotype originated in a human donor with alopecia areata. This specimen consisted of CD8+ T cells sorted from blood, obtained at week 52, from a patient treated with tofacitinib.

The DNA reads as follows: TGTGCCATCAGTGACCCGGACATCAACACCGGGGAGCTGTTTTTT. It translates to CAISDPDINTGELFF. The V and J genes are TRBV10-3 and TRBJ2-2, and TRBD1 may be the D gene, going by 5 matching bases. According to the germline V gene, CDR1 reads ENHRY and CDR2 reads SYGVKD. Including the terminal cysteine and phenylalanine, the CDR3 comprises 15 residues. The kept DNA is CDR3 alone, 45 bases in frame from the first base. V and J lose 3 bases and 2 bases, and a span of 10 bases separates them.